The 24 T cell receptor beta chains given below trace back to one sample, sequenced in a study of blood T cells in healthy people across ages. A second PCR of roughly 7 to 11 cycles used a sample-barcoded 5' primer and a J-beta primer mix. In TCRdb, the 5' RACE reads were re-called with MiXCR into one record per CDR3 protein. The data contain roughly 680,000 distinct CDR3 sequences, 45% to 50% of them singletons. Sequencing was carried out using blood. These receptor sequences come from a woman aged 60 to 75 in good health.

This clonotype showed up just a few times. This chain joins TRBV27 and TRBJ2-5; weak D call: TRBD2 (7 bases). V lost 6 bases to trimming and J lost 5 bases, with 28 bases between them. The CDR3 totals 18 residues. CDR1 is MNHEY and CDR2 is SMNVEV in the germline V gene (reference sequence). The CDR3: CASSLGASGNYGGETQYF. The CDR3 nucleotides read TGTGCCAGCAGCTTGGGGGCTAGCGGCAACTATGGGGGGGAGACCCAGTACTTC.

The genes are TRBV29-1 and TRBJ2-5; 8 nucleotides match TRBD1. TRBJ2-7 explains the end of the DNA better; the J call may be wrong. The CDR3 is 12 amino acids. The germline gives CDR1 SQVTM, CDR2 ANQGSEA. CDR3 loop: CSAGTGAHEQYF. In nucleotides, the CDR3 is TGCAGCGCCGGGACAGGCGCCCACGAGCAGTACTTC.

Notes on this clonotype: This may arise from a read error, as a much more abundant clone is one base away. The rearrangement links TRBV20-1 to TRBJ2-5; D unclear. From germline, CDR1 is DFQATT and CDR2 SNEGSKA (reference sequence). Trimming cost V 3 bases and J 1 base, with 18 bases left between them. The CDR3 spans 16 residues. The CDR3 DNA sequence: TGCAGTGCTAGTCTCCGAACGGCCCCTCTCCAAGAGACCCAGTACTTC. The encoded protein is CSASLRTAPLQETQYF.

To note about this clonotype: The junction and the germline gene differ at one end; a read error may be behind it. The CDR3 nucleotides are TGTGCCAGCAGTTACTCCGAGGGTGGCAGAAGCACAGATACGCGGTATTTT. Translating gives CASSYSEGGRSTDTRYF. V usage is TRBV6-6 and J usage is TRBJ2-3; D is possibly TRBD2 (5 bases). The CDR3 spans 17 residues. Germline CDR1 is MNHNY and CDR2 is SVGAGI (reference sequence).

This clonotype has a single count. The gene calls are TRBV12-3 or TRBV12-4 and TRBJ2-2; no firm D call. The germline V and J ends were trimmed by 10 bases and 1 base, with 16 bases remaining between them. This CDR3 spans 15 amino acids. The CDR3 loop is CAIKRGPRNTGELFF. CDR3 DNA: TGTGCCATCAAACGCGGCCCCAGGAACACCGGGGAGCTGTTTTTT.

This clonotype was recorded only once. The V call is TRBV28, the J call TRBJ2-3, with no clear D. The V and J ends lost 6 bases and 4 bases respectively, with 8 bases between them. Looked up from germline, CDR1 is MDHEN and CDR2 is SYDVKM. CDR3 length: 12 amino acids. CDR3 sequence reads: CASRLVADTQYF. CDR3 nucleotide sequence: TGTGCCAGCAGGCTCGTAGCAGATACGCAGTATTTT.

CDR3 residues: CASSRPGGDTDTQYF. As DNA, the CDR3 is TGTGCCAGCAGCCGACCGGGGGGCGACACAGATACGCAGTATTTT. V usage is TRBV12-3 or TRBV12-4 and J usage is TRBJ2-3; D might be TRBD2 (7 bases). The CDR3 has 15 residues. Between the trimmed V and J ends, which lost 6 bases and 2 bases, there was a span of 15 bases.

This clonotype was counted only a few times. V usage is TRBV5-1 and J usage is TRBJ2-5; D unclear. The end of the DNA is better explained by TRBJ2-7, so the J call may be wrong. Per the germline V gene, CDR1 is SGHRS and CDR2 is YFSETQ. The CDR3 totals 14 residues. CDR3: CASSLVETVGEQYF. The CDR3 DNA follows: TGCGCCAGCAGCTTGGTTGAGACCGTGGGCGAGCAGTACTTC.

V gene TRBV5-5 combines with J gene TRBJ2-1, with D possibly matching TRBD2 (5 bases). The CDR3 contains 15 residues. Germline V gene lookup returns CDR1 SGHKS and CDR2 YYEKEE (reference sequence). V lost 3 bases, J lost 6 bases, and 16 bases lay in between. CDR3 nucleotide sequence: TGTGCCAGCAGCTCTACCACACTAGTGAGCAATGAGCAGTTCTTC. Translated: CASSSTTLVSNEQFF.

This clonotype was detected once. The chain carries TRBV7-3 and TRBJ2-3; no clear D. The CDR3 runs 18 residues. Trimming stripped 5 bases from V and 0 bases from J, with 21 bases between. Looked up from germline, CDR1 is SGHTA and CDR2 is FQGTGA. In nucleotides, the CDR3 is TGTGCCAGCAGCCCCGATGCCGCCGGCGCACCGAGCACAGATACGCAGTATTTT. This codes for CASSPDAAGAPSTDTQYF. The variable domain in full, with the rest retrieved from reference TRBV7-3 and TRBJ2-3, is GAGVSQTPSNKVTEKGKYVELRCDPISGHTALYWYRQSLGQGPEFLIYFQGTGAADDSGLPNDRFFAVRPEGSVSTLKIQRTERGDSAVYLCASSPDAAGAPSTDTQYFGPGTRLTVL.

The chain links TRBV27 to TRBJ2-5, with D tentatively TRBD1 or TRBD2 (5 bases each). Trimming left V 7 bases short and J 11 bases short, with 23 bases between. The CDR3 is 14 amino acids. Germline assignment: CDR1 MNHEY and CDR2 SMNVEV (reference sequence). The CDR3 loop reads CASKWAEGRIEQYF. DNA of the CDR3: TGTGCCAGCAAATGGGCTGAGGGGCGCATCGAACAGTACTTC.

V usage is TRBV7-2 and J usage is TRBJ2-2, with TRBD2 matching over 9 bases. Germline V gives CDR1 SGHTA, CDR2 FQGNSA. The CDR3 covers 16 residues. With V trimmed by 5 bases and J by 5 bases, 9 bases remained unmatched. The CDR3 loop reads CASSPSSSGKTGELFF. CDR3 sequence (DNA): TGTGCCAGCAGCCCTTCTTCTAGCGGGAAGACCGGGGAGCTGTTTTTT.

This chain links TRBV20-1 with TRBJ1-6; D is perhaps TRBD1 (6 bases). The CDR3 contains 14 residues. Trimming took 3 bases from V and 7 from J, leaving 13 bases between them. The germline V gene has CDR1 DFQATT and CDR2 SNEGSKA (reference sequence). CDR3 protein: CSARGGHLNSPLHF. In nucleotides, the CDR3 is TGCAGTGCTAGGGGGGGACACCTAAATTCACCCCTCCACTTT.

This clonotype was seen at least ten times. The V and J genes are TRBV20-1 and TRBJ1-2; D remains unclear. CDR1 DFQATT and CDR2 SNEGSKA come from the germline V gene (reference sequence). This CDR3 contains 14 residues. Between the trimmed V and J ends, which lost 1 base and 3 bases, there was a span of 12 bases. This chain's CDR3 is CSARAVGKDYGYTF. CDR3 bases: TGCAGTGCTAGAGCAGTGGGCAAGGACTATGGCTACACCTTC.

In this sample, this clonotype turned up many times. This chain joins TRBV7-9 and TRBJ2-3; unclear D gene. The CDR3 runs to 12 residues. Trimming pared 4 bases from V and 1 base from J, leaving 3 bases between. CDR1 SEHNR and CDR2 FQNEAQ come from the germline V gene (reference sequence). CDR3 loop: CASSSGTDTQYF. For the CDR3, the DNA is TGTGCCAGCAGCTCCGGCACAGATACGCAGTATTTT.

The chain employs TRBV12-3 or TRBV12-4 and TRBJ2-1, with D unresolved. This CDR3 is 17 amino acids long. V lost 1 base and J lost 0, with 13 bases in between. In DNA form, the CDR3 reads TGTGCCAGCAGTTTAGGGGCTTCCCCAAGCTCCTACAATGAGCAGTTCTTC. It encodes CASSLGASPSSYNEQFF.

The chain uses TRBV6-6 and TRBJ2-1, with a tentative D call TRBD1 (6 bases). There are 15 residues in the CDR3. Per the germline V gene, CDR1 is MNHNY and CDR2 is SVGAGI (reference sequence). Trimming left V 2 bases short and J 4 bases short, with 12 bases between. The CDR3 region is CASSYPGQGYNEQFF. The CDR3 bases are TGTGCCAGCAGTTACCCTGGCCAGGGGTACAATGAGCAGTTCTTC.

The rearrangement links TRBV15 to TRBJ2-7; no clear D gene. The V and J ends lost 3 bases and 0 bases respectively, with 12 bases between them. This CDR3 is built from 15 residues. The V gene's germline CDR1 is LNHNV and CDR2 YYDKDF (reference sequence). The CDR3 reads CATSRAFSPSYEQYF. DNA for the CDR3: TGTGCCACCAGCAGGGCCTTTTCGCCCTCCTACGAGCAGTACTTC.

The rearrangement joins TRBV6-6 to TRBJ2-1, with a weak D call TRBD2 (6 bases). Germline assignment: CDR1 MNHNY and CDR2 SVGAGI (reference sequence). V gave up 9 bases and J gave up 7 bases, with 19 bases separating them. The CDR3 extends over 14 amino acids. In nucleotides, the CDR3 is TGTGCCAGTCTCTCCGGCGGGGTCGGGAATGAGCAGTTCTTC. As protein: CASLSGGVGNEQFF.

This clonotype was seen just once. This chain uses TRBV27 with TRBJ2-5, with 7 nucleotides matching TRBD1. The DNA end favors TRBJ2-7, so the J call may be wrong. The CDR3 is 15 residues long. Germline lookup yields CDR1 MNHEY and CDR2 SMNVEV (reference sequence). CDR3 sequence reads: CASSLSGQNNYEQYF. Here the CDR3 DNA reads TGTGCCAGCAGTTTATCGGGACAGAACAACTACGAGCAGTACTTC.

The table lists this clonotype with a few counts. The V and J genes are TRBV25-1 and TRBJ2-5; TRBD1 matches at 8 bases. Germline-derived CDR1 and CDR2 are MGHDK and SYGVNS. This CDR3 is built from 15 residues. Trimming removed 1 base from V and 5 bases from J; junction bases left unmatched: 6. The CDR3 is CASSESGGRGETQYF. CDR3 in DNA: TGTGCCAGCAGTGAATCAGGGGGCCGTGGGGAGACCCAGTACTTC.

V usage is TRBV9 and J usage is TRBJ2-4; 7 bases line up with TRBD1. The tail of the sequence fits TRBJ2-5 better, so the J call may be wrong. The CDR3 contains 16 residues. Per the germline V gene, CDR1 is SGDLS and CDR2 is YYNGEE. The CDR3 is CASSVASTGDQETQYF. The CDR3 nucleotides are TGTGCCAGCAGCGTAGCTTCTACAGGGGACCAAGAGACCCAGTACTTC.

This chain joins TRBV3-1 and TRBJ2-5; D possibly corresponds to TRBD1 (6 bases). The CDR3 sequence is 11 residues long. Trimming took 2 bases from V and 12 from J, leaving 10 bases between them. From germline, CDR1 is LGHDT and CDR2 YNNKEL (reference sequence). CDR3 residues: CASSQMDSKYF. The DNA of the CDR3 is TGTGCCAGCAGCCAAATGGACAGCAAGTACTTC.

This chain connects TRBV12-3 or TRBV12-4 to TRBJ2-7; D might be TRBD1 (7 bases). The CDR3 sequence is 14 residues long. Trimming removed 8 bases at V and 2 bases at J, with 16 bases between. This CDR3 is CASASGDSTYEQYF. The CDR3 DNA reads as TGTGCCAGCGCCTCGGGGGACAGCACCTACGAGCAGTACTTC.